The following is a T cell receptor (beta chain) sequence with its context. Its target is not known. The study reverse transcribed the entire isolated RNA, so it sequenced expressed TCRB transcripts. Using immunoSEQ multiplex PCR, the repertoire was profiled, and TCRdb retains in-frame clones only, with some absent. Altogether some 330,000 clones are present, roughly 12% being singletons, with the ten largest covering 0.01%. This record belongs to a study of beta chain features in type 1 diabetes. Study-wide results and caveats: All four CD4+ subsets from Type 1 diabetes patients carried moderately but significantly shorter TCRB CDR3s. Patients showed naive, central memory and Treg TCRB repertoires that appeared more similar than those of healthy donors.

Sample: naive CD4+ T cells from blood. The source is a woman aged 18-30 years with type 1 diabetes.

CDR3 amino acids: CASSPAGSRGARNEQFF. The CDR3 bases are TGTGCCAGTAGTCCCGCGGGGTCGCGGGGAGCGAGGAATGAGCAGTTCTTC. This chain joins TRBV19 and TRBJ2-1; a weak D match, TRBD2 (6 bases). The germline V gene has CDR1 LNHDA and CDR2 SQIVND (reference sequence). V was clipped by 5 bases and J by 7 bases, with 24 bases between them. CDR3 length equals 17 residues.